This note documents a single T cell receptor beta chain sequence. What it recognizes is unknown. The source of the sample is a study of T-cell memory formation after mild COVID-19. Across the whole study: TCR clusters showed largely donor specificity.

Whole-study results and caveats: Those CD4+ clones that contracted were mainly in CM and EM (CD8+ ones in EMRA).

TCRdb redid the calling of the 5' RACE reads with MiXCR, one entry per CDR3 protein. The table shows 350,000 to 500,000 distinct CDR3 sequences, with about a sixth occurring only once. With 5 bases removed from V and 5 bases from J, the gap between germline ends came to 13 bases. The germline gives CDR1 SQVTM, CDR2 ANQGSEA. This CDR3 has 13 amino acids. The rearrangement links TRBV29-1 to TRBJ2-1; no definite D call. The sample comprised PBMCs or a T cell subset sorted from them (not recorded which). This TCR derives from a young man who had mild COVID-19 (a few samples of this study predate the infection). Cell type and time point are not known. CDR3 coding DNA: TGCAGCGTTATGAGTGCTACCCACAATGAGCAGTTCTTC. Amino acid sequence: CSVMSATHNEQFF.